The next 3 T cell receptor beta chains were all read from a single sample in a study of T cell clonality in common variable immunodeficiency. Using immunoSEQ multiplex PCR, the repertoire was profiled, and TCRdb retains in-frame clones only, with some absent. The sample yields about 34,000 clones, without any singletons. The sequencing input was peripheral blood mononuclear cells. These receptors originate from a person aged 18 to 75 in good health.

This clone occurred many times. The read falls 3 residues short of the CDR3 end, and the missing part is taken from the germline J gene. The V and J genes are TRBV30 and TRBJ1-5, with a possible D match to TRBD1 (5 bases). V lost 0 bases and J lost 9, with 15 bases in between. Germline values: CDR1 GTSNPN, CDR2 SVGIG (reference sequence). The CDR3 contains 14 residues. The sequenced CDR3 bases are TGTGCCTGGAGTGTGCAGGCGCCAGGGTTGCCC. This gives the protein CAWSVQAPGLP. The CDR3 in full is CAWSVQAPGLPQHF.

Ten or more counts support this clone. From the germline J gene comes the end of the CDR3, since the read stops 3 residues before it. The V call is TRBV5-1, the J call TRBJ2-1, with a tentative D call TRBD2 (6 bases). The CDR3 consists of 15 residues. Germline CDR1 and CDR2: SGHRS and YFSETQ. The V and J ends lost 0 bases and 0 bases respectively, with 7 bases between them. Partial CDR3 DNA: TGCGCCAGCAGCTTGGACGGGGGCTCCTACAATGAG. As protein: CASSLDGGSYNE. The full-length CDR3 reads as CASSLDGGSYNEQFF.

There are many counts of this clone. CDR3 bases read: TGTGCCAGCAGCCAGAACAGTGGGGGACAGGTAACCTACGAG. It is translated as CASSQNSGGQVTYE. The CDR3, in full, reads CASSQNSGGQVTYEQYF. The chain recombines TRBV4-2 with TRBJ2-7; 8 bases fit TRBD1. The read ends 3 residues shy of where the CDR3 ends; the end is completed using the germline J gene. The CDR3 consists of 17 residues. Germline V lookup: CDR1 LGHNA, CDR2 YNFKEQ. V was clipped by 3 bases and J by 2 bases; unmatched bases: 12.